The T cell receptor (beta chain) under discussion was sequenced for a study of shared clonotypes between healthy human individuals. CD45RO-negative cells were positively selected for CCR7, leaving out terminally differentiated effector memory CD45RA+ cells. The CDR3 has 16 residues. Trimming at V came to 1 base and at J to 3 bases, leaving 6 bases not matched to a gene. CDR1 MNHNS and CDR2 SASEGT come from the germline V gene. Repertoires were generated with immunoSEQ multiplex PCR, while TCRdb's copy carries only in-frame clones and drops some. This repertoire shows 1.5 million to 2.5 million clones, roughly 94% found once; its top ten account for more than 0.9%.

The gene calls are TRBV6-1 and TRBJ1-2, with 9 positions matching TRBD1. Sequencing was done on a sample of naive CD8+ T cells sorted from blood. The source is a man between 18 and 35 years old in good health. The CDR3, as DNA: TGTGCCAGCAGTGAAGGGGTCAGGACAGGGGACTATGGCTACACCTTC. Translating gives CASSEGVRTGDYGYTF.